This T cell receptor beta chain was documented in a study of cytomegalovirus exposure and HLA in healthy donors. The PCR employed 60 Vbeta primers together with 13 Jbeta primers. Original handling: A later analysis tallied some 80 million unique TCR beta chains, about 9.9 million of them shared. Sequencing used immunoSEQ multiplex PCR; TCRdb keeps in-frame clones, though not all of them. The V and J calls and the clone size are those of that table, but D and trimming were determined from the DNA. The table shows some 130,000 clones, with approximately 61% occurring only once. The CDR3 loop spans 15 amino acids.

This chain uses TRBV21-1 with TRBJ1-2. TRBV21-1 is flagged as a pseudogene. The source is a human donor in good health. Material: PBMCs. CDR3 DNA: TGTGCCAGCAGCAAAGGGAGGGGTACGAACTATGGCTACACCTTC. Its translation is CASSKGRGTNYGYTF.